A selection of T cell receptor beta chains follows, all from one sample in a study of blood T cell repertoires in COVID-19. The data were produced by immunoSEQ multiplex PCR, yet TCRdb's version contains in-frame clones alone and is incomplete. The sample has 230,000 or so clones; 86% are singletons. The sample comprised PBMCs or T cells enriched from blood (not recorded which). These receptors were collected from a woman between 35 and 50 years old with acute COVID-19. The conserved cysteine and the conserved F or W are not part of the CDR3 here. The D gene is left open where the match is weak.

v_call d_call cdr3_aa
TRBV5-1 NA ASMRVNSVSGANVLT
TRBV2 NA ASISNYEQY
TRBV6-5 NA ASSYQGLNTEAF
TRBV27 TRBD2 ASSLSRGGPGELF
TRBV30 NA AWSVPLSGAGEKLF
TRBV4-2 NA ASSQDATGGRSTDTQY
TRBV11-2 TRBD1 ASSFRTGTGVPYGYT
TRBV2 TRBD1 ASSGGTGLDYGYT
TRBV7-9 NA ASSLPGVDTEAF
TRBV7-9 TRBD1 ASSLADRGGNTIY
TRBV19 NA ASSPRTVFNGYT
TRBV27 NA ASSLRVSNEQF
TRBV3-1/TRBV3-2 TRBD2 ASSQLGFGGSTQY
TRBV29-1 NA SVGQTDTQY
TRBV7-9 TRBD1 ASSPETGGRRSNQPQH
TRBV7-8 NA ASSPGGNQPQH
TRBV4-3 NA ASSQDIGGTEAF
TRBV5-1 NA ASNLDRPNTEAF
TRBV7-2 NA ASSLSPRNTIY
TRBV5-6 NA ASSLRVGRETQY
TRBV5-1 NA ASSLARGGSGNTIY
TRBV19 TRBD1 ASRTRTGVMNTEAF
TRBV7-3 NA ASSPGVSYGYT
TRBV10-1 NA ASSPLGLSPGTEAF
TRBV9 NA ASSVARIQNYGYT
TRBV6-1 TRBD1 ASSEALGQGTDTQY
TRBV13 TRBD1 ASSHATGLTNTEAF
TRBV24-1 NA ATSDAVTNYGYT
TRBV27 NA ASSLQGPGIYNEQF
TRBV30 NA AWKMDLGALENTGELF
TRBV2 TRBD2 ASSEASGGVDTDTQY
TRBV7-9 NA ASSTDYSNQPQH